One sample yielded the 7 T cell receptor beta chains listed below, sequenced in a study of T cell clonality in common variable immunodeficiency. Here immunoSEQ multiplex PCR was the method, and the copy in TCRdb shows in-frame clones only, minus some. The sample presents about 44,000 clones, none singletons. Sequencing was done on a sample of peripheral blood mononuclear cells. The origin of the receptors is a person aged 18 to 70 in good health.

This clone was found many times. The read finishes 3 residues shy of the CDR3 end, and the germline J gene is used to complete it. V usage is TRBV11-2 and J usage is TRBJ1-1; 11 bases map to TRBD1. Trimming cost V 5 bases and J 6 bases; bases outside gene matches: 5. The CDR3 loop spans 14 amino acids. CDR1 is SGHAT and CDR2 is FQNNGV in the germline V gene. CDR3 in amino acids: CASSVPGQGAEAFF. The sequenced CDR3 bases are TGTGCCAGCAGCGTCCCGGGACAGGGGGCTGAA.

This clone was picked up many times. The CDR3 goes on 3 residues after the read ends, and that part is filled in from the germline J gene. The V gene is TRBV6-2 or TRBV6-3, the J gene TRBJ2-7; the D gene is possibly TRBD1 (6 bases). Germline assignment: CDR1 MNHEY and CDR2 SVGEGT. V was cut by 8 bases and J by 2 bases, with 13 bases left in between. CDR3 size: 13 residues. The CDR3 here is CASGEDSPYEQYF. CDR3 bases read: TGTGCCAGCGGTGAGGACAGCCCCTACGAG.

This clone has at least ten counts. Coverage ceases 3 residues before the CDR3 finishes, and the germline J gene fills in the end. The chain has TRBV6-2 or TRBV6-3 and TRBJ2-3, with TRBD2 matching over 10 bases. V gave up 6 bases and J gave up 5 bases; unmatched junction bases: 5. Germline V CDR1 and CDR2: MNHEY, SVGEGT. This CDR3 comprises 14 residues. The CDR3 loop reads CASRPAGGRDTQYF. CDR3 DNA (partial): TGTGCCAGCAGACCAGCGGGGGGGCGAGATACG.

This clone was counted many times. The DNA ends 3 residues before the CDR3 does, and the rest of the CDR3 is filled in from the germline J gene. This sequence joins TRBV12-3 or TRBV12-4 and TRBJ2-7, with D possibly TRBD1 on 5 matching bases. The CDR3 has 14 residues. V lost 3 bases to trimming and J lost 6 bases, with 15 bases between them. CDR3 loop: CASSFLDTSGEQYF. The CDR3 DNA, read in part, is TGTGCCAGCAGTTTCTTGGACACCTCGGGCGAG.

This clone was detected ten times or more. The read is 3 residues too short to cover the CDR3 end, so that end is filled in from the germline J gene. The chain has TRBV7-8 and TRBJ2-7; D perhaps matches TRBD1 (5 bases). The CDR3 extends over 14 amino acids. Germline V gives CDR1 SGHVS, CDR2 FQNEAQ. V was shortened by 3 bases and J by 2 bases, with 11 bases between the two germline ends. The CDR3 is CASSFHRRPYEQYF. The CDR3 DNA, read in part, is TGTGCCAGCAGCTTCCACAGGCGCCCCTACGAG.

This clone was found many times. The read terminates 3 residues ahead of where the CDR3 ends, so the germline J gene completes it. J is TRBJ1-6 and V is TRBV12-3 or TRBV12-4, with no clear D. Between the trimmed V and J ends, which lost 8 bases and 5 bases, there was a span of 19 bases. The CDR3 is 16 residues long. This chain's CDR3 is CASSFTLSYHNSPLHF. CDR3 DNA (partial): TGTGCCAGCTCCTTCACCCTCTCCTACCATAATTCACCC.

In this sample, this clone turned up many times. The observed sequence ends 3 residues before the CDR3 terminus, with the missing tail filled in from the germline J gene. The rearrangement uses TRBV5-4 and TRBJ2-7; D unresolved. The CDR3 sequence is 15 residues long. Germline values: CDR1 SGHNT, CDR2 YYREEE (reference sequence). Trimming took 0 bases from V and 0 from J, leaving 10 bases between them. Partial CDR3 DNA: TGTGCCAGCAGCTTGGATATCGGGTCCTCCTACGAG. This gives the protein CASSLDIGSSYE. The CDR3 reads in full as CASSLDIGSSYEQYF.